The source of this T cell receptor beta chain is a study of CXCR3-negative and CXCR3-positive naive CD8 T cells. Overall study findings and caveats: Partly lower CXCR3 expression followed cryopreservation, and most assays relied on fresh PBMCs. Relative to CXCR3-negative naive cells, CXCR3-positive naive cells had more hydrophobic TRB CDR3s.

The method, 5' RACE with UMI labels, was used to prepare the TRB cDNA libraries. TCRdb reprocessed the 5' RACE reads; each CDR3 protein has one entry and no DNA is given. This sample's table has tens of thousands of distinct CDR3 sequences. The CDR3 is 16 amino acids. Of note for this clonotype: The antigen remains undetermined.

The chain recombines TRBV12-3 or TRBV12-4 with TRBJ2-7; the D call of TRBD1 rests on TCRdb alone, since no DNA is present to check it. The specimen sequenced was naive CXCR3- CD8+ T cells from blood. Subset: CD45RO-CCR7+CD27+CD95- naive CD8+ T cells lacking CXCR3 (TNR3-). This TCR was sampled from a human donor in good health. Some clones in this sample may be carry-over from other donors' samples. The CDR3 here is CASSLGGQGVPYEQYF.